Below are 15 T cell receptor beta chains sequenced from a single sample in a study of T cell responses to AZD1222 COVID-19 vaccine listed by TCRdb under 2021. This sample's time point label indicates: baseline before first vaccination. Library method: the immunoSEQ multiplex PCR assay. TCRdb provides this immuneACCESS table in a form limited to in-frame rearrangements. Some clones are lacking; in checked studies, under half of them reflect an unresolved V gene, and why the rest are absent is not known. The sample profile shows about 150,000 clones; around 92% of them were found once. The ten largest clones take up roughly 2.2% of the sample. Sample: peripheral blood, taken on day 0 of AZD1222 vaccination. These receptor sequences come from an adult in good health.

The chain joins TRBV5-4 to TRBJ2-1; tentative D call: TRBD2 (7 bases). Germline V gene data show CDR1 as SGHNT and CDR2 as YYREEE (reference sequence). V was trimmed by 0 bases and J by 10 bases, leaving 23 bases between them. This CDR3 comprises 17 residues. The CDR3 bases are TGTGCCAGCAGCTTGGGTAGGATAGGGGAGGGGGTAGGGGAGCAGTTCTTC. Translated, it gives CASSLGRIGEGVGEQFF.

V and J are TRBV29-1 and TRBJ2-7; 7 positions match TRBD1. The CDR3 has 14 amino acids. CDR1 and CDR2 (germline): SQVTM, ANQGSEA. V trimming: 1 base; J trimming: 4 bases; junction bases outside the gene matches: 7. The CDR3 DNA reads as TGCAGCGTTGAAGTGTTCGGGACAGATTACGAGCAGTACTTC. It specifies CSVEVFGTDYEQYF.

The sample holds one count of this clone. The V call is TRBV30, the J call TRBJ2-2; no clear D gene. CDR1 is GTSNPN, CDR2 SVGIG, per germline (reference sequence). The length of the CDR3 is 13 residues. V lost 4 bases, J lost 5 bases, and 11 bases lay in between. The chain's CDR3 is CAWNGAGTGELFF. The CDR3 DNA is TGTGCCTGGAACGGAGCAGGTACCGGGGAGCTGTTTTTT.

The CDR3 DNA is TGCGCCAGCAGCCAAGAAGGGGCTGGGGCCAACGTCCTGACTTTC. The encoded protein is CASSQEGAGANVLTF. The rearrangement uses TRBV4-1 and TRBJ2-6; perhaps TRBD1 as D (5 bases). Germline-derived CDR1 and CDR2 are MGHRA and YSYEKL. The CDR3 sequence is 15 residues long. V gave up 0 bases and J gave up 2 bases, with 5 bases separating them.

The chain recombines TRBV6-1 with TRBJ2-4; D remains ambiguous. From germline, CDR1 is MNHNS and CDR2 SASEGT. V was trimmed by 2 bases and J by 1 base, leaving 6 bases between them. The CDR3 has 14 amino acids. DNA of the CDR3: TGTGCCAGCAGTGAAATGGTTGCCAAAAACATTCAGTACTTC. Protein sequence: CASSEMVAKNIQYF.

The V gene is TRBV10-3, the J gene TRBJ2-2, with no clear D. Germline V gene sequence: CDR1 ENHRY, CDR2 SYGVKD. The CDR3 has 13 residues. The V and J ends lost 0 bases and 7 bases respectively, with 6 bases between them. In DNA, the CDR3 is TGTGCCATCAGTGAGTCAAGAAACGGGGAGCTGTTTTTT. Protein: CAISESRNGELFF.

V gene TRBV6-1 combines with J gene TRBJ2-1, with 13 bases that match TRBD2. CDR3 length: 17 amino acids. In germline, CDR1 is MNHNS, CDR2 SASEGT. V was clipped by 0 bases and J by 4 bases; unmatched bases: 3. In DNA, the CDR3 is TGTGCCAGCAGTGAAGCGGGACTAGCGGGGAATTACAATGAGCAGTTCTTC. Translation: CASSEAGLAGNYNEQFF.

This chain joins TRBV19 and TRBJ2-5; TRBD2 matches at 7 bases. The length of the CDR3 is 15 residues. V lost 4 bases, J lost 1 base, and 6 bases stayed unmatched. Germline loops: CDR1 LNHDA, CDR2 SQIVND (reference sequence). The CDR3 loop is CASSTTAGPQETQYF. For the CDR3, the DNA is TGTGCCAGTAGTACGACAGCGGGACCCCAAGAGACCCAGTACTTC.

The chain is built from TRBV5-4 and TRBJ2-1; D is possibly TRBD1 (6 bases). Between the trimmed V and J ends, which lost 1 base and 5 bases, there was a span of 7 bases. This CDR3 contains 13 residues. CDR1 and CDR2 (germline): SGHNT, YYREEE (reference sequence). CDR3 loop: CASSLWDNNEQFF. CDR3 DNA sequence: TGTGCCAGCAGCTTGTGGGACAACAATGAGCAGTTCTTC.

The chain recombines TRBV18 with TRBJ2-7; 7 bases line up with TRBD1. The germline V gene has CDR1 KGHSH and CDR2 LQKENI. This CDR3 is 13 amino acids long. The junction had 2 bases not matched to a gene; V was cut back by 3 bases and J by 3 bases. The CDR3 DNA follows: TGTGCCAGCTCACCCAGGGGGAGCTACGAGCAGTACTTC. As protein: CASSPRGSYEQYF.

This clone was detected once. The genes are TRBV6-5 and TRBJ1-5, with no clear D. Germline values: CDR1 MNHEY, CDR2 SVGAGI. Trimming pared 7 bases from V and 1 base from J, leaving 11 bases between. The CDR3 has 14 amino acids. CDR3 sequence: CASIFRDSNQPQHF. CDR3 sequence (DNA): TGTGCCAGCATCTTCCGAGACAGCAATCAGCCCCAGCATTTT.

The chain is built from TRBV2 and TRBJ2-3; D is unresolved. V dropped 0 bases and J dropped 7 bases, with 8 bases sitting between them. CDR3 length equals 13 residues. The germline V gene has CDR1 SNHLY and CDR2 FYNNEI. CDR3 sequence (DNA): TGTGCCAGCAGTGAAGCGCTTCTAAATACGCAGTATTTT. Protein: CASSEALLNTQYF.

This sequence joins TRBV7-2 and TRBJ1-2; D unresolved. Trimming pared 2 bases from V and 6 bases from J, leaving 13 bases between. This CDR3 region has 14 residues. Per germline, CDR1 SGHTA and CDR2 FQGNSA. The CDR3: CASSLRIIGDGYTF. The CDR3 coding sequence is TGTGCCAGCAGCTTAAGGATAATCGGGGATGGCTACACCTTC.

This clone appeared a single time. The V call is TRBV4-2, the J call TRBJ2-1, with a tentative D call TRBD2 (5 bases). There are 16 residues in the CDR3. V was cut by 0 bases and J by 2 bases, with 11 bases left in between. Germline V gene sequence: CDR1 LGHNA, CDR2 YNFKEQ. The CDR3 DNA follows: TGTGCCAGCAGCCAAGATACCAGCGGAGCCTACAATGAGCAGTTCTTC. Its protein is CASSQDTSGAYNEQFF.

The V call is TRBV24-1, the J call TRBJ1-4; possibly TRBD1 for D (6 bases). V lost 4 bases and J lost 7, with 27 bases in between. Germline CDR1 is KGHDR and CDR2 is SFDVKD. The CDR3 is made up of 19 amino acids. CDR3 bases: TGTGCCACCAGTGACCCAGGAGGAGGACAGTCATCAGTTGGTGAAAAACTGTTTTTT. It encodes CATSDPGGGQSSVGEKLFF.